The rows below give T cell receptor beta chains drawn from one sample of a study of T cells in localized non-small cell lung cancer. This table comes from immunoSEQ multiplex PCR, and its TCRdb copy is limited to in-frame clones, with some not included. Of tens of thousands of clones in the sample, around 92% were seen once. The sample was peripheral blood mononuclear cells, taken before any cancer treatment. The receptors originated from a woman aged 35-75 years with stage III lung adenocarcinoma. Both conserved end residues are part of each CDR3. A D gene is named only where the DNA matches it firmly. Expanded clones get a size class; other rows say once, few or many, or leave the size out.

cdr3_nt cdr3_aa v_call clone_size j_call d_call
TGTGCCATCAATCTAGCAGGGGTGGGTCAGCCCCAGCATTTT CAINLAGVGQPQHF TRBV10-3 NA TRBJ1-5 NA
TGTGCCAGCAGCGCCCCCCAAGAGACCCAGTACTTC CASSAPQETQYF TRBV5-4 once TRBJ2-5 NA
TGTGCCAGCAGAACCACCCAGGGAAACACCATATATTTT CASRTTQGNTIYF TRBV7-8 NA TRBJ1-3 NA
TGTGCCAGCAGCTCGTGGGCCCTAAATCAGCCCCAGCATTTT CASSSWALNQPQHF TRBV5-5 NA TRBJ1-5 NA
TGTGCCAGCTCACCAGGGCAGGGTCTCGTTCCTGAGCAGTTCTTC CASSPGQGLVPEQFF TRBV18 NA TRBJ2-1 NA
TGTGCCACCTCTACGGACACTTGGGTTACCGGGGAGCTGTTTTTT CATSTDTWVTGELFF TRBV19 NA TRBJ2-2 NA
TGTGCCAGCAGGAGCGGGGGCCCACCTTACAATGAGCAGTTCTTC CASRSGGPPYNEQFF TRBV6-1 NA TRBJ2-1 TRBD2
TGTGCCAGCAGCTCGACTAGCGGGGTGGAAGAGCAGTACTTC CASSSTSGVEEQYF TRBV7-9 NA TRBJ2-5 TRBD2
TGTGCCAGCAGTGTACAGCCCTATGGCTACACCTTC CASSVQPYGYTF TRBV2 NA TRBJ1-2 NA
TGTGCCAGCAGTTCTACAGGTCGGGAAGGCTACACCTTC CASSSTGREGYTF TRBV28 few TRBJ1-2 NA
TGTGCCAGCAGCTCAAACACGGGCGGCGAGCAGTACTTC CASSSNTGGEQYF TRBV7-9 NA TRBJ2-7 NA
TGTGCCAGCACCCGCCGCAGGACAGGGGTTTGGAAACTGTTTTTT CASTRRRTGVWKLFF TRBV5-4 NA TRBJ1-4 TRBD1
TGTGCCTGGAGCGGGACAGCCTACACTGAAGCTTTCTTT CAWSGTAYTEAFF TRBV30 NA TRBJ1-1 TRBD1
TGTGCTCGGACTAGCGGAGAGACCCAGTACTTC CARTSGETQYF TRBV30 NA TRBJ2-5 TRBD2
TGTGCCAGCAGTTCGCTGGGGGTGGGGGAGCCCCAGCATTTT CASSSLGVGEPQHF TRBV27 NA TRBJ1-5 NA
TGTGCCAGCAGCTTGATCCCAGACAATGAGCAGTTCTTC CASSLIPDNEQFF TRBV5-5 medium-sized TRBJ2-1 NA
TGCGCCAGCAGCTTAGGAAGCAATCAGCCCCAGCATTTT CASSLGSNQPQHF TRBV5-1 NA TRBJ1-5 NA
TGCGCCAGCAGTGAGTCTGGAGGTCCACAGCCCCAGCATTTT CASSESGGPQPQHF TRBV10-2 NA TRBJ1-5 NA
TGTGCCAGCAGTTTGGTAGCGGGAGGGTTCGACACGAGCTCCTACAATGAGCAGTTCTTC CASSLVAGGFDTSSYNEQFF TRBV28 NA TRBJ2-1 TRBD2
TGTGCCAGTAGTAAGGTCCTGACGCCTTTAGTCTCCTACGAGCAGTACTTC CASSKVLTPLVSYEQYF TRBV19 NA TRBJ2-7 NA
TGCAGCGTTGGCCGGGACACCAGCTCCTACAATGAGCAGTTCTTC CSVGRDTSSYNEQFF TRBV29-1 NA TRBJ2-1 NA
TGTGCCATCAGTGAGAGATCCGTCGAGGTTCTGCAGTTCTTC CAISERSVEVLQFF TRBV10-3 NA TRBJ2-1 NA
TGTGCCAGCAGCTCGGGCCTAGGAAACACCATATATTTT CASSSGLGNTIYF TRBV11-3 NA TRBJ1-3 NA
TGTGCCAGCAGTTATAATCCTACTGAAGCTTTCTTT CASSYNPTEAFF TRBV6-6 NA TRBJ1-1 NA
TGTGCCAGCTCACCACCAGCAGATACGCAGTATTTT CASSPPADTQYF TRBV18 NA TRBJ2-3 NA
TGTGCCAGCAGCTTAGGCCCTAGCGGGAGAGTCCCAGATACGCAGTATTTT CASSLGPSGRVPDTQYF TRBV11-2 NA TRBJ2-3 TRBD2
TGTGCCAGCAGCAACGGACTAGCGGGAGCTAGCGAGCAGTACTTC CASSNGLAGASEQYF TRBV13 NA TRBJ2-7 TRBD2
TGCGCCAGCAGCCAACGGGACACACGCTCCTACGAGCAGTACTTC CASSQRDTRSYEQYF TRBV5-1 few TRBJ2-7 NA
TGTGCCAGCAGGACAGGGAAATCCACTGAAGCTTTCTTT CASRTGKSTEAFF TRBV2 NA TRBJ1-1 TRBD1
TGTGCCAGCTCACTAGGGACAGGGGGCAATCAGCCCCAGCATTTT CASSLGTGGNQPQHF TRBV18 NA TRBJ1-5 TRBD1
TGTGCCAGCAGCCCGGGGGGGACAAGGGTCCAGTTCTTC CASSPGGTRVQFF TRBV5-4 NA TRBJ2-1 TRBD2
TGTGCCAGCAGCTTAGGCGTACAGGCTACCTCTGATGTGACCCAGTACTTC CASSLGVQATSDVTQYF TRBV11-2 NA TRBJ2-5 NA
TGTGCCAGCAGCTTAGTAAGCGGGAGGGCGGGTGAGCAGTTCTTC CASSLVSGRAGEQFF TRBV7-9 NA TRBJ2-1 TRBD2
TGCAGCGTGCTGGACGGAAGAGATCAGCCCCAGCATTTT CSVLDGRDQPQHF TRBV29-1 NA TRBJ1-5 NA
TGTGCCAGCAGTGGGGCAGTGAACACTGAAGCTTTCTTT CASSGAVNTEAFF TRBV6-1 NA TRBJ1-1 NA
TGCGCCAGCAGTGAGTCGAGGCAGGGGTTCACAGATACGCAGTATTTT CASSESRQGFTDTQYF TRBV10-2 once TRBJ2-3 NA
TGTGCCAGCAGTCTTAGGCGGGGGACCACAGATACGCAGTATTTT CASSLRRGTTDTQYF TRBV2 NA TRBJ2-3 TRBD2
TGTGCCAGCAGACCGGAGCCAGGGCTCGGCTACACCTTC CASRPEPGLGYTF TRBV14 once TRBJ1-2 NA
TGTGCCAGCAGGGCGGCCGGGGGACAAGAGACCCAGTACTTC CASRAAGGQETQYF TRBV7-9 few TRBJ2-5 NA
TGTGCCAGCAGCTTAGCAGGGAACTATGGCTACACCTTC CASSLAGNYGYTF TRBV7-9 NA TRBJ1-2 NA
TGCGCCAGCAGTGAGTCGGGCAGGGCTACCACAGATACGCAGTATTTT CASSESGRATTDTQYF TRBV10-1 NA TRBJ2-3 NA
TGTGCCTGGAGCTGGCAGCCCTCTGGAAACACCATATATTTT CAWSWQPSGNTIYF TRBV30 NA TRBJ1-3 NA
TGTGCCAGCAGCAAAGGTAAGGGAGCGGGAGGTTACAATGAGCAGTTCTTC CASSKGKGAGGYNEQFF TRBV21-1 NA TRBJ2-1 NA
TGTGCCAGCAGTTCGACCCGCTTCTACACCTTC CASSSTRFYTF TRBV28 NA TRBJ1-2 NA
TGTGCCAGCAGTGGATCACAGAGTTATAGCAATCAGCCCCAGCATTTT CASSGSQSYSNQPQHF TRBV6-1 NA TRBJ1-5 NA
TGTGCCAGCAGCCAGGTAACAGGGGATGGAAACACCATATATTTT CASSQVTGDGNTIYF TRBV4-2 NA TRBJ1-3 TRBD1
TGTGCTAGCAGCTTAGATGAGACAGGGAATCAGCCCCAGCATTTT CASSLDETGNQPQHF TRBV7-7 NA TRBJ1-5 TRBD1
TGTGCCAGCAGTGAATGGCTAGCGGCACACAATGAGCAGTTCTTC CASSEWLAAHNEQFF TRBV27 NA TRBJ2-1 TRBD2
TGTGCCAGCAGCTCACGAAGCGGAAGCTCCTACAATGAGCAGTTCTTC CASSSRSGSSYNEQFF TRBV9 NA TRBJ2-1 NA